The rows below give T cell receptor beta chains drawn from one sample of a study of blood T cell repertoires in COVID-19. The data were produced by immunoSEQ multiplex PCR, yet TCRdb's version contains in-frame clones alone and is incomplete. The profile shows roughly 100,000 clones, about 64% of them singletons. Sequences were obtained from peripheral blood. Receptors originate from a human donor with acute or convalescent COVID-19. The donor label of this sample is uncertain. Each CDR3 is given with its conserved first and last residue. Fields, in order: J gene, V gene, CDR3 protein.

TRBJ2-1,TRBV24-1,CATTGPPYNEQFF
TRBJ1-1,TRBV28,CASSYNRGLSTEAFF
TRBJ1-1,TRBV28,CASSRGTYTEAFF
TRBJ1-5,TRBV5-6,CASSLGGQGAFQPQHF
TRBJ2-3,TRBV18,CASSPRRGGTDTQYF
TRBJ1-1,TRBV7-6,CASSLGALGARTEAFF
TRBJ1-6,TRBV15,CATSAWDRGFSPLHF
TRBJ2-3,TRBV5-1,CASSHYGTDTQYF
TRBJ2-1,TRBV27,CASSLNVASFYNEQFF
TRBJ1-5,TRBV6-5,CASTRGNQPQHF
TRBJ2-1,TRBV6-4,CASSEIPDSYNEQFF
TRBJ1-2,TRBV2,CASSLQGDYGYTF
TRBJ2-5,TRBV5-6,CASSPTGAQETQYF
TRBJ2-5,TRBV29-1,CSVGSPGGSQETQYF
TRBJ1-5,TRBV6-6,CASTFQGNQPQHF
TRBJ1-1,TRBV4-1,CASSRVSRGSEAFF
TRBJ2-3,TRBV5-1,CASSFGGQTDTQYF
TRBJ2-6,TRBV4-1,CASSDPGGANVLTF
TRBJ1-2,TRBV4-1,CASSQVGTTGTVYGYTF
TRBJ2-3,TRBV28,CASTPGGTARVSPADTQYF
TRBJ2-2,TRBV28,CASSFTGISNTGELFF
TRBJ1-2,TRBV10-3,CAIRGANYGYTF
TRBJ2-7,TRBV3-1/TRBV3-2,CASSQSNRAYEQYF
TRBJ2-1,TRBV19,CASSRDRESSYNEQFF